Listed below are T cell receptor beta chains from one sample, sequenced in a study of T cells in Graves' hyperthyroidism and ophthalmopathy. TCRdb independently ran MiXCR on the multiplex PCR reads; one entry per CDR3 protein. Here the sample spans a few hundred thousand distinct CDR3 sequences, under 60% being singletons. What was sequenced was peripheral blood or thyroid tissue (not recorded which). Receptor source: a woman aged 18-29 years with Graves' hyperthyroidism. The CDR3 runs from the conserved cysteine through the conserved F or W. The D gene is left open where the match is weak. Some rows mark clone size as missing; the rest say once, few, many or name a class of expanded clone.

clone_size d_call j_call v_call cdr3_aa cdr3_nt
many TRBD1 TRBJ1-1 TRBV7-2 CASSPGQQTYADTEAFF TGTGCCAGCAGCCCGGGACAGCAAACCTATGCGGACACTGAAGCTTTCTTT
. TRBD1 TRBJ2-7 TRBV10-3 CAITPGPQGTGLSYEQYF TGTGCCATCACGCCGGGGCCGCAGGGGACAGGGCTCTCCTACGAGCAGTACTTC
few TRBD2 TRBJ2-7 TRBV4-1 CASSPPGLAGGTSSYEQYF TGCGCCAGCAGCCCCCCGGGACTAGCGGGAGGGACGAGCTCCTACGAGCAGTACTTC
. . TRBJ1-4 TRBV20-1 CSARVPPGLEKLFF TGCAGTGCTAGAGTTCCTCCTGGGCTTGAAAAACTGTTTTTT
. . TRBJ1-2 TRBV10-2 CASSDFGGRGYTF TGCGCCAGCAGCGACTTTGGGGGACGTGGCTACACCTTC
many . TRBJ1-1 TRBV6-5 CASSYSRGSEAFF TGTGCCAGCAGTTACTCGAGGGGCTCTGAAGCTTTCTTT
. TRBD2 TRBJ2-5 TRBV12-3/TRBV12-4 CASSVEGGQKTQYF TGTGCCAGCAGCGTAGAGGGAGGGCAAAAGACCCAGTACTTC
. TRBD2 TRBJ2-5 TRBV29-1 CSVGPSGQETQYF TGCAGCGTTGGCCCTAGCGGCCAAGAGACCCAGTACTTC
many TRBD2 TRBJ2-7 TRBV12-3/TRBV12-4 CASSSPGGVPSYEQYF TGTGCCAGCAGTTCCCCCGGGGGGGTACCCTCCTACGAGCAGTACTTC
many TRBD2 TRBJ2-7 TRBV7-3 CASSPTSGYEQYF TGTGCCAGCTCCCCGACTAGCGGCTACGAGCAGTACTTC
many . TRBJ2-7 TRBV29-1 CSAAGTLGNFGSYEQYF TGCAGCGCCGCCGGGACTCTCGGGAATTTCGGGAGTTACGAGCAGTACTTC
. . TRBJ1-6 TRBV10-1 CASSDFIGGNSPLHF TGCGCCAGCAGTGATTTTATTGGGGGTAATTCACCCCTCCACTTT
. TRBD2 TRBJ2-3 TRBV7-9 CASSPLAGGPLDTQYF TGTGCCAGCAGCCCCCTAGCGGGAGGGCCTCTAGATACGCAGTATTTT
. TRBD2 TRBJ2-7 TRBV27 CASSFGGVADTQYF TGTGCCAGCAGTTTTGGGGGGGTCGCAGATACGCAGTACTTC
many TRBD1 TRBJ2-7 TRBV7-6 CASSFSQGLSYEQYF TGTGCCAGCAGCTTTTCACAGGGGTTATCCTACGAGCAGTACTTC
many . TRBJ1-1 TRBV6-5 CASSYGGLEAFF TGTGCCAGCAGTTACGGTGGGCTTGAAGCTTTCTTT
many . TRBJ2-7 TRBV2 CASSEMVLYEQYF TGTGCCAGCAGTGAAATGGTCCTCTACGAGCAGTACTTC
. TRBD1 TRBJ2-7 TRBV29-1 CSDRGLTYEQYF TGCAGCGACAGGGGCCTGACCTACGAGCAGTACTTC
few . TRBJ2-1 TRBV29-1 CSVESGGGYNEQFF TGCAGCGTTGAATCCGGGGGAGGCTACAATGAGCAGTTCTTC
. . TRBJ1-2 TRBV2 CASSQVPQGPLGYGYTF TGTGCCAGCAGCCAAGTCCCCCAGGGCCCCCTGGGCTATGGCTACACCTTC
few TRBD1 TRBJ1-2 TRBV27 CASSQGDDGYGYTF TGTGCCAGCAGTCAGGGGGATGATGGCTATGGCTACACCTTC
many . TRBJ1-1 TRBV6-5 CASSYAYRSNAEAFF TGTGCCAGCAGTTACGCCTATCGGTCAAACGCTGAAGCTTTCTTT
. . TRBJ1-4 TRBV24-1 CATKGGPYEKLFF TGTGCCACCAAGGGGGGGCCGTATGAAAAACTGTTTTTT
. . TRBJ2-1 TRBV5-6 CASSLERYNEQFF TGTGCCAGCAGCCTTGAGCGATACAATGAGCAGTTCTTC
. . TRBJ2-1 TRBV29-1 CSVGLVYEQFF TGCAGCGTTGGACTAGTCTATGAGCAGTTCTTC
. TRBD1 TRBJ1-2 TRBV7-9 CASSYRQGGTF TGTGCCAGCAGCTACCGACAGGGCGGAACCTTC
many . TRBJ1-1 TRBV5-5 CASRMGRGSTEAFF TGTGCCAGCAGGATGGGTAGGGGGAGCACTGAAGCTTTCTTT
many TRBD1 TRBJ2-6 TRBV27 CASRGQGESGANVLTF TGTGCCAGCAGGGGACAGGGGGAATCTGGGGCCAACGTCCTGACTTTC
many TRBD1 TRBJ1-3 TRBV13 CASSLGQGGSGNTIYF TGTGCCAGCAGCTTAGGGCAGGGGGGCTCTGGAAACACCATATATTTT
many TRBD1 TRBJ2-5 TRBV20-1 CSASGQGAIRETQYF TGCAGTGCTAGCGGACAGGGGGCGATTAGGGAGACCCAGTACTTC
. . TRBJ2-7 TRBV2 CAIDRAGNEQYF TGTGCCATCGACCGGGCGGGAAACGAGCAGTACTTC
. . TRBJ1-1 TRBV10-3 CAISDNGNIRPAFF TGTGCCATCAGTGACAACGGGAACATCAGGCCAGCTTTCTTT
many . TRBJ2-5 TRBV15 CATSRGGVTRAAIGKTQYF TGTGCCACCAGCAGAGGGGGAGTAACCCGGGCCGCAATTGGAAAGACCCAGTACTTC
. . TRBJ1-2 TRBV29-1 CSVDWTEDNYGYTF TGCAGCGTAGATTGGACAGAGGACAACTATGGCTACACCTTC
. . TRBJ2-2 TRBV3-1 CASSPFLGVGGELFF TGTGCCAGCAGCCCTTTCCTTGGGGTGGGCGGGGAGCTGTTTTTT
few TRBD2 TRBJ2-1 TRBV15 CATQEGGPHEQFF TGTGCCACCCAGGAGGGAGGGCCACATGAGCAGTTCTTC
once . TRBJ1-2 TRBV25-1 CASSVEKAPGEGYTF TGTGCCAGCAGCGTTGAAAAGGCCCCTGGGGAGGGCTACACCTTC
many . TRBJ2-2 TRBV20-1 CSARGELFF TGCAGTGCTAGAGGGGAGCTGTTTTTT
. TRBD2 TRBJ2-7 TRBV4-2 CASSQAQREADELYF TGTGCCAGCAGCCAAGCCCAGCGGGAGGCCGATGAGCTGTACTTC
few . TRBJ2-7 TRBV7-2 CASSEDGISYEQYF TGTGCCAGCTCAGAGGACGGGATCTCCTACGAGCAGTACTTC
many . TRBJ1-1 TRBV7-9 CASSLVVGINTEAFF TGTGCCAGCAGCTTAGTTGTCGGGATTAACACTGAAGCTTTCTTT
. . TRBJ2-1 TRBV5-1 CASSWTASSYNEQFF TGCGCCAGCAGTTGGACGGCCAGCTCCTACAATGAGCAGTTCTTC
. TRBD1 TRBJ1-1 TRBV20-1 CSAGDRGFVTEAFF TGCAGTGCCGGGGACAGGGGATTTGTCACTGAAGCTTTCTTT
once . TRBJ1-5 TRBV20-1 CSARRAGGNQPQHF TGCAGTGCTAGGAGAGCGGGAGGCAATCAGCCCCAGCATTTT
. TRBD1 TRBJ2-5 TRBV5-6 CASSLQGTSQETQYF TGTGCCAGCAGTCTACAGGGGACCTCCCAAGAGACCCAGTACTTC
few . TRBJ2-7 TRBV29-1 CSVALDRTYEQYF TGCAGCGTCGCCCTCGACAGGACCTACGAGCAGTACTTC
many . TRBJ1-1 TRBV9 CASSVTGTNTEAFF TGTGCCAGCAGCGTGACAGGCACGAACACTGAAGCTTTCTTT
. . TRBJ1-6 TRBV15 CATSSLPGTASPLHF TGTGCCACCAGCAGCCTCCCCGGGACTGCCTCGCCCCTCCACTTT
many TRBD2 TRBJ2-1 TRBV29-1 CSVGRGTYNEQFF TGCAGCGTTGGGCGGGGGACCTACAATGAGCAGTTCTTC
many . TRBJ2-7 TRBV19 CASSIAGGVTYEQYF TGTGCCAGTAGTATAGCTGGAGGTGTGACCTACGAGCAGTACTTC
few . TRBJ1-2 TRBV10-1 CASSEPQGDGYTF TGCGCCAGCAGTGAACCACAGGGCGATGGCTACACCTTC
. . TRBJ1-1 TRBV29-1 CSAGGGAAQNTEAFF TGCAGCGCCGGCGGGGGGGCAGCACAGAACACTGAAGCTTTCTTT